The 13 T cell receptor beta chains below were found in one sample sequenced in a study of vaccination and CD4 T cells after COVID-19. Stated treatment: approximately 9-day PBMC culture with coronavirus spike peptide pools or control peptides (ViraFEST assay). Harvesting of the unexposed donor's CD4+ T cells predated the COVID-19 pandemic (2011-2018). No antigen is known for these receptors. An Oncomine TCR Beta short-read assay was used to sequence the DNA from cultured CD4+ T cells. TCRdb ran MiXCR on the PCR reads and lists one entry per CDR3 protein. This sample yields about 7,000 distinct CDR3 sequences, of which just under 40% are seen a single time; around 21% belongs to the top ten. The sequenced material came from CD4+ T cells from blood, cultured in vitro. The receptor set was obtained from a human donor in good health.

The rearrangement uses TRBV6-1 and TRBJ2-7, with D uncertain. Trimming stripped 5 bases from V and 5 bases from J, with 13 bases between. CDR3 length: 13 residues. The germline gives CDR1 MNHNS, CDR2 SASEGT. The CDR3 loop reads CASSPDETHEQYF. The CDR3 nucleotides read TGTGCCAGCAGTCCCGATGAAACCCACGAGCAGTACTTC.

The chain employs TRBV5-1 and TRBJ1-1; possibly TRBD1 for D (6 bases). This CDR3 is built from 12 residues. Germline loops: CDR1 SGHRS, CDR2 YFSETQ. The V end was cut by 4 bases, the J end by 7 bases, with 11 bases between. CDR3 loop: CASSRTADEAFF. The CDR3, as DNA: TGCGCCAGCAGCAGGACAGCTGATGAAGCTTTCTTT.

The chain carries TRBV6-1 and TRBJ2-1; 10 bases are shared with TRBD2. Germline lookup yields CDR1 MNHNS and CDR2 SASEGT. The CDR3 is made up of 16 amino acids. Germline trimming cut 6 bases from V and 2 bases from J; bases unmatched to any gene: 7. The CDR3 coding sequence is TGTGCCAGCAGAGGTAGCGGGGGGAGGGCCTACAATGAGCAGTTCTTC. Its protein is CASRGSGGRAYNEQFF.

This clonotype has more than one count but fewer than ten. At one of its ends the junction is not consistent with the germline gene, which may arise from a read error. This rearrangement joins TRBV6-4 to TRBJ1-1, with D unclear. The CDR3 runs to 15 residues. Germline CDR1 MRHNA, CDR2 SNTAGT. Here the CDR3 DNA reads TGTGCCAGCAGTGAGGACGGCCGGATGAACACTGAGGCTTTCTTT. Protein: CASSEDGRMNTEAFF.

The rearrangement joins TRBV7-3 to TRBJ2-2, with D uncertain. Germline CDR1 reads SGHTA; CDR2 reads FQGTGA. Trimming left V 1 base short and J 6 bases short, with 6 bases between. This CDR3 is built from 13 residues. CDR3 sequence reads: CASSLIDPGELFF. Written as DNA, the CDR3 is TGTGCCAGCAGCTTAATCGATCCCGGGGAGCTGTTTTTT.

This clonotype was seen a few times. This CDR3 is CASSAGMRGYTF. The CDR3 nucleotides are TGTGCCAGCAGTGCAGGAATGAGAGGCTACACCTTC. This chain joins TRBV6-1 and TRBJ1-2, with unresolved D. The CDR3 length is 12 residues. Germline-derived CDR1 and CDR2 are MNHNS and SASEGT. The V end was cut by 4 bases, the J end by 8 bases, with 11 bases between.

The V call is TRBV27, the J call TRBJ1-2; 9 bases are shared with TRBD1. Germline V CDR1 and CDR2: MNHEY, SMNVEV (reference sequence). With V trimmed by 3 bases and J by 2 bases, 7 bases remained unmatched. The CDR3 runs 16 residues. The CDR3 region has the DNA TGTGCCAGCAGTTTGACAGGGGGATTTACAAACTATGGCTACACCTTC. This gives the protein CASSLTGGFTNYGYTF.

This clonotype showed up just a few times. The junction departs from the called germline gene at one end, perhaps through a read error. The chain uses TRBV5-8 and TRBJ1-5; the D is unclear. The CDR3 covers 13 residues. The germline CDR1 and CDR2 sequences are SGHTS and YDEGEE. The CDR3 spells CASTLGTNQPQHF. CDR3 sequence (DNA): TGTGCCAGCACCTTGGGTACAAATCAGCCCCAGCATTTT. Combining the CDR3 with reference TRBV5-8 and TRBJ1-5 gives the whole variable domain EAGVTQSPTHLIKTRGQQATLRCSPISGHTSVYWYQQALGLGLQFLLWYDEGEERNRGNFPPRFSGRQFPNYSSELNVNALELEDSALYLCASTLGTNQPQHFGDGTRLSIL.

V and J are TRBV6-2 or TRBV6-3 and TRBJ1-2, with TRBD1 as a possible D gene (5 bases). Trimming took 4 bases from V and 6 from J, leaving 18 bases between them. CDR1 and CDR2 from the germline V gene are MNHEY and SVGEGT. This CDR3 spans 15 amino acids. The CDR3 DNA follows: TGTGCCAGCAGTTTTGGGGGTCGGGGATTCGATGGCTACACCTTC. Residues: CASSFGGRGFDGYTF.

The chain links TRBV5-1 to TRBJ2-1; D may correspond to TRBD1 or TRBD2 (5 bases each). In germline, CDR1 is SGHRS, CDR2 YFSETQ. The CDR3 length is 14 residues. The V end lost 0 bases, the J end lost 9 bases, and 13 bases lay between the germline ends. CDR3 DNA sequence: TGCGCCAGCAGCTTGGAGGGACCCCGAGCTGAGCAGTTCTTC. It encodes CASSLEGPRAEQFF.

The CDR3 bases are TGTGCCAGCAGCTTAGTCGGGACGGAATACGAGCAGTACTTC. This translates into CASSLVGTEYEQYF. The chain uses TRBV11-1 and TRBJ2-7, with D perhaps given as TRBD1 or TRBD2 (5 bases each). The CDR3 totals 14 residues. Germline assignment: CDR1 SGHAT and CDR2 FQDESV (reference sequence). V was shortened by 1 base and J by 4 bases, with 11 bases between the two germline ends.

The gene calls are TRBV6-1 and TRBJ2-7, with D hard to call. Germline lookup yields CDR1 MNHNS and CDR2 SASEGT. The length of the CDR3 is 12 residues. The ends were cut back, 10 bases at V and 1 base at J, with 11 bases in the middle. As DNA, the CDR3 is TGTGCCACCCGGACGGATTCCTACGAGCAGTACTTC. Protein product: CATRTDSYEQYF.

This clonotype was found a few times. V gene TRBV7-9 combines with J gene TRBJ2-2; no firm D call. V lost 6 bases and J lost 6, with 17 bases in between. The germline CDR1 and CDR2 sequences are SEHNR and FQNEAQ (reference sequence). The CDR3 runs to 15 residues. CDR3 nucleotide sequence: TGTGCCAGCAGACCAAACTTATTCGAACCCGGGGAGCTGTTTTTT. Translation gives CASRPNLFEPGELFF.